These 30 T cell receptor beta chains were sequenced from one sample in a study of early T cells in non-severe SARS-CoV-2 infection. TCRdb re-called the 5' RACE reads with MiXCR, one entry per CDR3 protein. The table includes tens of thousands of distinct CDR3 sequences, roughly an eighth detected once. The sequenced sample was whole blood, obtained at baseline. The receptors were sampled from an adult who was a healthcare worker with PCR-confirmed SARS-CoV-2 infection or an uninfected control (not recorded which).

This chain joins TRBV3-1 and TRBJ2-1, with 9 nucleotides matching TRBD2. The CDR3 contains 11 residues. Germline trimming cut 4 bases from V and 15 bases from J; bases unmatched to any gene: 4. CDR1 is LGHDT, CDR2 YNNKEL, per germline (reference sequence). The CDR3 region has the DNA TGTGCCAGCAGCCTAGCGGGAGCGCGGTTCTTC. It yields the protein CASSLAGARFF.

This chain uses TRBV7-9 with TRBJ2-7, with a tentative D call TRBD2 (5 bases). Germline assignment: CDR1 SEHNR and CDR2 FQNEAQ (reference sequence). The CDR3 is made up of 14 amino acids. V was cut by 1 base and J by 2 bases, with 9 bases left in between. CDR3 loop: CASSLVEGPYEQYF. CDR3 nucleotides: TGTGCCAGCAGCTTAGTTGAGGGCCCCTACGAGCAGTACTTC. Full variable domain (rest looked up from reference TRBV7-9 and TRBJ2-7): DTGVSQNPRHKITKRGQNVTFRCDPISEHNRLYWYRQTLGQGPEFLTYFQNEAQLEKSRLLSDRFSAERPKGSFSTLEIQRTEQGDSAMYLCASSLVEGPYEQYFGPGTRLTVT.

CDR3 loop: CASSFSTDGEQYF. CDR3 nucleotides: TGTGCCAGCAGCTTCTCCACCGACGGAGAGCAGTACTTC. This chain uses TRBV11-2 with TRBJ2-7; D unclear. Trimming took 3 bases from V and 7 from J, leaving 13 bases between them. Looked up from germline, CDR1 is SGHAT and CDR2 is FQNNGV. This CDR3 contains 13 residues.

The genes are TRBV7-9 and TRBJ2-7; weak D call: TRBD2 (5 bases). Germline values: CDR1 SEHNR, CDR2 FQNEAQ (reference sequence). The CDR3 runs 13 residues. Trimming pared 5 bases from V and 3 bases from J, leaving 11 bases between. In DNA, the CDR3 is TGTGCCAGCAGCCCCCCACGGGGCTACGAGCAGTACTTC. Its translation is CASSPPRGYEQYF.

This clonotype has a count of ten or more. The gene calls are TRBV14 and TRBJ1-2; the D gene is possibly TRBD1 (6 bases). The CDR3 has 16 amino acids. V was shortened by 2 bases and J by 6 bases, with 19 bases between the two germline ends. Germline lookup yields CDR1 SGHDN and CDR2 FVKESK. The CDR3: CASSQQGRGRGNGYTF. CDR3 DNA: TGTGCCAGCAGCCAACAAGGGAGAGGCAGGGGAAATGGCTACACCTTC.

This clonotype was recorded many times. This chain joins TRBV5-1 and TRBJ1-5; D may be TRBD1 (5 bases). V was shortened by 0 bases and J by 0 bases, with 7 bases between the two germline ends. The germline V gene encodes CDR1 SGHRS and CDR2 YFSETQ. CDR3 length: 15 amino acids. The CDR3 sequence is CASSLAGYSNQPQHF. CDR3 DNA sequence: TGCGCCAGCAGCTTGGCAGGGTATAGCAATCAGCCCCAGCATTTT.

This sequence joins TRBV6-6 and TRBJ2-7; 9 bases fit TRBD1. Germline CDR1 is MNHNY and CDR2 is SVGAGI (reference sequence). Losses at the gene ends were 6 bases for V and 4 bases for J; bases not matched to a gene: 4. The CDR3 loop spans 13 amino acids. CDR3 residues: CASRRTGEYEQYF. CDR3 DNA sequence: TGTGCCAGCAGGAGGACAGGGGAGTACGAGCAGTACTTC.

DNA of the CDR3: TGTGCCAGCAGCTTATCGGCGAAAGGCTACACCTTC. Translated, it gives CASSLSAKGYTF. The chain uses TRBV7-9 and TRBJ1-2, with D hard to call. There are 12 residues in the CDR3. The germline V and J ends were trimmed by 2 bases and 8 bases, with 9 bases remaining between them. CDR1 and CDR2 (germline): SEHNR, FQNEAQ (reference sequence).

The rearrangement joins TRBV19 to TRBJ2-7; 8 bases agree with TRBD1. Trimming took 6 bases from V and 4 from J; bases not matched to a gene: 8. The CDR3 spans 14 residues. CDR1 is LNHDA, CDR2 SQIVND, per germline (reference sequence). The CDR3 loop reads CASSPQGARYEQYF. The CDR3 DNA reads TGTGCCAGTAGCCCTCAGGGGGCGCGTTACGAGCAGTACTTC. The full variable domain, completed using reference TRBV19 and TRBJ2-7, is DGGITQSPKYLFRKEGQNVTLSCEQNLNHDAMYWYRQDPGQGLRLIYYSQIVNDFQKGDIAEGYSVSREKKESFPLTVTSAQKNPTAFYLCASSPQGARYEQYFGPGTRLTVT.

The chain is built from TRBV20-1 and TRBJ1-3; D is ambiguous. Trimming stripped 0 bases from V and 3 bases from J, with 9 bases between. The length of the CDR3 is 14 residues. Germline V gene sequence: CDR1 DFQATT, CDR2 SNEGSKA (reference sequence). The CDR3 here is CSARETGSGNTIYF. The CDR3 DNA reads TGCAGTGCTAGAGAAACCGGCAGTGGAAACACCATATATTTT.

The chain has TRBV20-1 and TRBJ2-3; D perhaps matches TRBD1 (5 bases). V was cut by 4 bases and J by 14 bases, with 22 bases left in between. The CDR3 runs to 13 residues. From germline, CDR1 is DFQATT and CDR2 SNEGSKA (reference sequence). The CDR3 sequence: CSAKLSWYTGLYF. The CDR3 coding sequence is TGCAGTGCTAAATTGAGTTGGTACACAGGATTGTATTTT.

This chain uses TRBV27 with TRBJ2-1; D gene uncertain. CDR1 MNHEY and CDR2 SMNVEV come from the germline V gene (reference sequence). The V end lost 6 bases, the J end lost 15 bases, and 18 bases lay between the germline ends. There are 12 residues in the CDR3. CDR3 sequence: CASSPTPPRMFF. CDR3 DNA: TGTGCCAGCAGCCCTACCCCCCCGCGAATGTTCTTC.

This clonotype occurred a few times. This rearrangement joins TRBV12-3 or TRBV12-4 to TRBJ2-7, with TRBD1 as a possible D gene (5 bases). V lost 6 bases and J lost 6, with 9 bases in between. This CDR3 is 11 amino acids long. In nucleotides, the CDR3 is TGTGCCAGCAGGTGGGGCGGCGAGCAGTACTTC. Protein: CASRWGGEQYF.

This clonotype was recorded many times. The rearrangement joins TRBV11-1 to TRBJ2-1; 7 bases agree with TRBD2. CDR3 length: 17 amino acids. CDR1 is SGHAT and CDR2 is FQDESV in the germline V gene (reference sequence). V lost 5 bases to trimming and J lost 4 bases; unmatched junction nucleotides: 14. The CDR3, as DNA: TGTGCCAGCAGCCCCCTTGGGGCGGGAGTCTCTTACAATGAGCAGTTCTTC. It specifies CASSPLGAGVSYNEQFF.

The chain combines TRBV14 with TRBJ1-4; the D is unclear. This CDR3 is built from 15 residues. The V gene lost 3 bases and the J gene lost 4 bases, with 12 bases spanning the gap. The germline V gene has CDR1 SGHDN and CDR2 FVKESK. As DNA, the CDR3 is TGTGCCAGCAGCCAGACCCTCAAGGGTAATGAAAAACTGTTTTTT. Protein product: CASSQTLKGNEKLFF. The variable domain in full, completed from reference TRBV14 and TRBJ1-4, reads EAGVTQFPSHSVIEKGQTVTLRCDPISGHDNLYWYRRVMGKEIKFLLHFVKESKQDESGMPNNRFLAERTGGTYSTLKVQPAELEDSGVYFCASSQTLKGNEKLFFGSGTQLSVL.

This clonotype was seen only a few times. The rearrangement links TRBV18 to TRBJ2-5; D is ambiguous. The CDR3 has 13 amino acids. V was clipped by 0 bases and J by 5 bases, with 7 bases between them. Germline CDR1 KGHSH, CDR2 LQKENI. The CDR3, as DNA: TGTGCCAGCTCACCACCGAGAGTGGAGACCCAGTACTTC. This translates into CASSPPRVETQYF.

This clonotype was seen more than once but under ten times. The V and J genes are TRBV12-3 or TRBV12-4 and TRBJ2-7, with TRBD1 as a possible D gene (7 bases). CDR3 length equals 16 residues. Trimming pared 5 bases from V and 0 bases from J, leaving 17 bases between. In DNA, the CDR3 is TGTGCCAGCAGTCCTCAGGGGGGCGGCCTCTCCTACGAGCAGTACTTC. Its protein is CASSPQGGGLSYEQYF.

J is TRBJ2-7 and V is TRBV3-1; D gene unclear. Trimming cost V 4 bases and J 8 bases, with 12 bases left between them. This CDR3 region has 12 residues. The germline CDR1 and CDR2 sequences are LGHDT and YNNKEL (reference sequence). The CDR3 loop is CASSRSSEKQYF. In nucleotides, the CDR3 is TGTGCCAGCAGCCGATCCTCAGAGAAGCAGTACTTC.

This clonotype is labeled as medium-sized (0.01 to 0.1%). V and J are TRBV7-7 and TRBJ2-6; D gene ambiguous. The V gene's germline CDR1 is SSHAT and CDR2 FNYEAQ (reference sequence). The CDR3 is 14 residues long. The CDR3 loop reads CASSQSPEANVLTF. In nucleotides, the CDR3 is TGTGCTAGCTCTCAATCCCCAGAGGCCAACGTCCTGACTTTC. Drawing the rest from reference TRBV7-7 and TRBJ2-6, the complete variable domain is GAGVSQSPRYKVTKRGQDVTLRCDPISSHATLYWYQQALGQGPEFLTYFNYEAQPDKSGLPSDRFSAERPEGSISTLTIQRTEQRDSAMYRCASSQSPEANVLTFGAGSRLTVL.

There are a few counts of this clonotype. This chain uses TRBV7-9 with TRBJ1-1; 8 bases are shared with TRBD1. The germline CDR1 and CDR2 sequences are SEHNR and FQNEAQ (reference sequence). The J segment lost 3 bases and the V segment lost 2 bases, leaving 8 bases of the junction unmatched. The CDR3 extends over 16 amino acids. CDR3 sequence reads: CASSLWGPGGDTEAFF. Here the CDR3 DNA reads TGTGCCAGCAGCTTATGGGGCCCAGGGGGCGACACTGAAGCTTTCTTT.

This clonotype was detected many times. The CDR3 spells CSVEDFYGYTF. As DNA, the CDR3 is TGCAGCGTTGAGGATTTCTATGGCTACACCTTC. The chain carries TRBV29-1 and TRBJ1-2; unclear D gene. Germline assignment: CDR1 SQVTM and CDR2 ANQGSEA. The CDR3 is 11 residues long. V was trimmed by 3 bases and J by 4 bases, leaving 6 bases between them.

CDR3 sequence: CASSSAGGTADTQYF. CDR3 nucleotides: TGTGCCAGCAGCTCAGCGGGAGGGACGGCAGATACGCAGTATTTT. V and J are TRBV7-3 and TRBJ2-3; 10 nucleotides line up with TRBD2. Germline-derived CDR1 and CDR2 are SGHTA and FQGTGA. CDR3 size: 15 residues. The J segment lost 4 bases and the V segment lost 4 bases, leaving 5 bases of the junction unmatched.

At least ten counts were recorded for this clonotype. This chain connects TRBV5-1 to TRBJ1-3; 7 nucleotides agree with TRBD1. V was pared by 4 bases and J by 4 bases, with 5 bases of the junction left unmatched. Germline V gives CDR1 SGHRS, CDR2 YFSETQ. There are 14 residues in the CDR3. Here the CDR3 reads CASSAGTAGNTIYF. The CDR3 DNA sequence: TGCGCCAGCAGCGCAGGGACAGCAGGAAACACCATATATTTT.

This clonotype was observed at least ten times. The rearrangement uses TRBV6-5 and TRBJ1-3; D possibly corresponds to TRBD1 (5 bases). The CDR3 length is 15 residues. With 5 bases removed from V and 0 bases from J, the gap between germline ends came to 11 bases. Germline CDR1 is MNHEY and CDR2 is SVGAGI. As DNA, the CDR3 is TGTGCCAGCAGTAGACAGCAAAGCTCTGGAAACACCATATATTTT. It yields the protein CASSRQQSSGNTIYF.

The sample holds a few counts of this clonotype. The rearrangement uses TRBV29-1 and TRBJ1-1; D gene unclear. Trimming left V 6 bases short and J 4 bases short, with 12 bases between. CDR3 size: 12 residues. The V gene's germline CDR1 is SQVTM and CDR2 ANQGSEA. The CDR3 region has the DNA TGCAGCGTCCCCAGGCGGGGCACTGAAGCTTTCTTT. Protein sequence: CSVPRRGTEAFF. The full variable domain, completed using reference TRBV29-1 and TRBJ1-1, is SAVISQKPSRDICQRGTSLTIQCQVDSQVTMMFWYRQQPGQSLTLIATANQGSEATYESGFVIDKFPISRPNLTFSTLTVSNMSPEDSSIYLCSVPRRGTEAFFGQGTRLTVV.

This clonotype showed up many times. The V gene is TRBV20-1, the J gene TRBJ2-1; 12 positions match TRBD2. Germline trimming cut 5 bases from V and 4 bases from J; bases unmatched to any gene: 6. CDR1 and CDR2 (germline): DFQATT, SNEGSKA (reference sequence). This CDR3 comprises 15 residues. CDR3 DNA sequence: TGCAGTGCTCCCAAAGGACTAGCGGGATACAATGAGCAGTTCTTC. Translating gives CSAPKGLAGYNEQFF.

The chain joins TRBV4-1 to TRBJ2-1; tentatively, D is TRBD1 or TRBD2 (5 bases each). CDR1 and CDR2 (germline): MGHRA, YSYEKL. The V end was cut by 5 bases, the J end by 0 bases, with 14 bases between. This CDR3 has 16 amino acids. This CDR3 reads CASSYRDLSSYNEQFF. CDR3 in DNA: TGCGCCAGCAGCTACCGGGACCTGAGCTCCTACAATGAGCAGTTCTTC.

This sequence joins TRBV3-1 and TRBJ1-3; D is perhaps TRBD1 (5 bases). V lost 4 bases to trimming and J lost 0 bases, with 16 bases between them. CDR3 size: 17 residues. Germline CDR1 reads LGHDT; CDR2 reads YNNKEL (reference sequence). The CDR3 reads CASSLGGGGYSGNTIYF. In DNA form, the CDR3 reads TGTGCCAGCAGCCTCGGGGGTGGCGGATACTCTGGAAACACCATATATTTT.

The V gene is TRBV10-3, the J gene TRBJ2-1, with unresolved D. Per germline, CDR1 ENHRY and CDR2 SYGVKD. The ends were cut back, 11 bases at V and 6 bases at J, with 11 bases in the middle. This CDR3 has 11 amino acids. As DNA, the CDR3 is TGTGCCGTCGCTGGGTCCAATGAGCAGTTCTTC. Translation: CAVAGSNEQFF.

This clonotype was recorded many times. J is TRBJ1-2 and V is TRBV19; 9 bases are a match to TRBD1. The CDR3 has 15 residues. Germline CDR1 LNHDA, CDR2 SQIVND (reference sequence). The V segment lost 5 bases and the J segment 4 bases; nucleotides outside the gene matches: 8. The CDR3 DNA reads TGTGCCAGTAGTGAACAGGGGGCGACGATCTATGGCTACACCTTC. This codes for CASSEQGATIYGYTF.